This TCR beta chain was sequenced in a study of OX40 agonist ivuxolimab in advanced cancers. Across the whole study: A male proportion of 82.7% was recorded, with mean age around 64 years and range about 20 to 79. Three patients showed partial responses: one hepatocellular carcinoma and two cutaneous melanoma cases.

Broader study findings: Expanded clones were, on average, more numerous in CD8+ T cells than in CD4+. Doses of 0.1 to 3.0 mg/kg were accompanied by clonal expansion of CD4+ and CD8+ blood T cells by week 6.

Looked up from germline, CDR1 is MDHEN and CDR2 is SYDVKM. The junction had 5 bases not matched to a gene; V was cut back by 7 bases and J by 4 bases. The CDR3 contains 14 residues. As for this clone: What it binds is unknown.

Sequencing used immunoSEQ multiplex PCR; TCRdb keeps in-frame clones, though not all of them. The data show around 61,000 clones, with 82% seen just once and roughly 0.53% held by the top ten. The starting material was CD4+ or CD8+ T cells sorted from blood, obtained in a trial of the OX40 agonist ivuxolimab. This clonotype was sampled from an adult with an advanced solid tumor such as melanoma, head and neck, liver or kidney cancer. The chain combines TRBV28 with TRBJ2-1, with TRBD2 matching 9 bases. CDR3: CASKVSGRYNEQFF. The CDR3 DNA reads as TGTGCCAGCAAGGTGAGCGGGAGGTACAATGAGCAGTTCTTC.